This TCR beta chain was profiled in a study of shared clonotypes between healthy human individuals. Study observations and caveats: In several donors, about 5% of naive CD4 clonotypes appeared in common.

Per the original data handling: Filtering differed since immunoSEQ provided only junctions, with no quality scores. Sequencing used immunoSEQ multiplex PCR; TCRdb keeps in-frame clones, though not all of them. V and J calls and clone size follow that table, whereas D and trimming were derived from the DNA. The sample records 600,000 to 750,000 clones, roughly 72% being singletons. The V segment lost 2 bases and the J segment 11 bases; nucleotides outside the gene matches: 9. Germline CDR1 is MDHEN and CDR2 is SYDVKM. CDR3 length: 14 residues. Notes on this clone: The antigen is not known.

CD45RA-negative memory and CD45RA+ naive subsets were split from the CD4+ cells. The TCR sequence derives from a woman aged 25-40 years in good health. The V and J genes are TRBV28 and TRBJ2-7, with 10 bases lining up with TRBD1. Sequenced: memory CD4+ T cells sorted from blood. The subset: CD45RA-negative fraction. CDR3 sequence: CASSLQRGQGMKYF. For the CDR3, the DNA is TGTGCCAGCAGTTTACAGCGGGGACAGGGGATGAAGTACTTC.